This T cell receptor (beta chain) appears in the sequencing data of a study of early T cells in non-severe SARS-CoV-2 infection. This clonotype was observed many times. Germline-derived CDR1 and CDR2 are WSHSY and SAAADI. V gave up 6 bases and J gave up 2 bases; unmatched junction bases: 4. The CDR3 extends over 14 amino acids. Using its own MiXCR run on the 5' RACE reads, TCRdb lists one record per CDR3 protein. This table holds tens of thousands of distinct CDR3 sequences, roughly 13% found once. This clonotype was obtained from an adult who was a healthcare worker with PCR-confirmed SARS-CoV-2 infection or an uninfected control (not recorded which). Source: whole blood, taken at baseline. The chain has TRBV10-2 and TRBJ1-5; 7 nucleotides line up with TRBD1. The CDR3 loop reads CASSLGTGNQPQHF. CDR3 nucleotides: TGCGCCAGCAGCCTCGGGACAGGCAATCAGCCCCAGCATTTT.